This T cell receptor (beta chain) was retrieved from a study of CD8+ T cells in alopecia areata. This CDR3 has 13 residues. The V and J ends lost 2 bases and 5 bases, in that order; junction bases with no gene match: 3. Germline loops: CDR1 MGHRA, CDR2 YSYEKL. Described treatment: oral pan-JAK inhibitor, 5-10 mg twice daily. Once RNA had been extracted, it was reverse transcribed into cDNA to act as the sequencing template. The method was immunoSEQ multiplex PCR; TCRdb's version includes in-frame clones alone and lacks a portion of them. The sample yields 150,000 to 200,000 clones, about three fifths seen once.

This clonotype was sampled from a human donor with alopecia areata. J is TRBJ2-7 and V is TRBV4-1; 7 bases line up with TRBD1. The sequenced sample was CD8+ T cells sorted from blood, obtained at week 24, from a patient treated with tofacitinib. The CDR3 DNA sequence: TGCGCCAGCAGCCAATCGACAGGGAACGAGCAGTACTTC. As protein: CASSQSTGNEQYF.